This T cell receptor (beta chain) stems from a study of T cells in Graves' hyperthyroidism and ophthalmopathy. Notes on the study in general: Among clonotypes expanded in thyroid above 0.001, most were also found in blood. Researchers report that a 13 V-J model separated ophthalmopathy from stable hyperthyroidism.

Template material for amplifying TCR beta CDR3 regions consisted of RNA transcripts. A set of HTBI primers served as the primers for a first-round RT-PCR of the TCR CDR3. One entry per CDR3 protein, called by TCRdb with MiXCR from the multiplex PCR reads. The sample yields 700,000 or so distinct CDR3 sequences, approximately 15% seen once. This clonotype has a handful of counts. As yet, its antigen is unknown. Germline CDR1 MNHNS, CDR2 SASEGT. This CDR3 comprises 17 residues. The junction had 8 bases not matched to a gene; V was cut back by 3 bases and J by 2 bases. The sample consisted of blood. This sequence was found in a woman aged 50 to 60 with Graves' ophthalmopathy. The rearrangement links TRBV6-1 to TRBJ2-4; 9 bases match TRBD1. The CDR3 DNA sequence: TGTGCCAGCAGTGAGTTCCGGGACAGGGTTTCCAAAAACATTCAGTACTTC. Its translation is CASSEFRDRVSKNIQYF.